This TCR beta chain was observed in a study of blood T cell repertoires in COVID-19. In the study overall: Donors in the United States, Italy and Spain gave samples during acute or convalescent COVID-19. The cDNA or gDNA used as material had been derived from T cells, B-cell-depleted T cells, or PBMCs.

Original analysis: How many nucleated cells were present was estimated from reference gene primer amplification. Sequenced by immunoSEQ multiplex PCR; TCRdb stores in-frame clones only, minus some. D and trimming were read from the DNA, whereas the V and J calls and clone size are those reported in that table. The sample lists around 78,000 clones; roughly 89% were seen once. Germline values: CDR1 MRHNA, CDR2 SNTAGT. V was pared by 3 bases and J by 7 bases, with 15 bases between. This CDR3 region has 15 residues. The rearrangement uses TRBV6-4 and TRBJ1-4; D may be TRBD1 (5 bases). This sequence was found in a man aged 50 to 60 with active or convalescent COVID-19. Input material: peripheral blood. This CDR3 reads CASSDSGLQGEKLFF. CDR3 DNA sequence: TGTGCCAGCAGTGATTCGGGTCTTCAGGGTGAAAAACTGTTTTTT.